A selection of T cell receptor beta chains follows, all from one sample in a study of T cells in Graves' hyperthyroidism and ophthalmopathy. Via MiXCR, TCRdb re-called the multiplex PCR reads, giving one row per CDR3 protein. The sample lists 370,000 or so distinct CDR3 sequences; about a sixth were seen once. Material: blood. The source is a woman aged 18-29 years with Graves' hyperthyroidism that later progressed to Graves' ophthalmopathy. Each CDR3 is given with its conserved first and last residue. D genes are given only for firm matches. Clone size is shown for a subset of rows, as once, few, many or a class of expanded clone.

size | J | V | D | length | DNA | CDR3
. | TRBJ2-2 | TRBV6-5 | TRBD1 | 14 | TGTGCCAGCAGTTATAACAGGGGGTCCGGGGAGCTGTTTTTT | CASSYNRGSGELFF
. | TRBJ1-2 | TRBV28 | TRBD1 | 12 | TGTGCCAGCAGGACGACAGGGGGCGGCTACACCTTC | CASRTTGGGYTF
. | TRBJ2-1 | TRBV6-1 | TRBD2 | 14 | TGTGCCAGCAGCGGAGGACTAGCCAACAATGAGCAGTTCTTC | CASSGGLANNEQFF
. | TRBJ2-2 | TRBV9 | . | 13 | TGTGCCAGCAGCGGCCCGCAAGCCGGGGAGCTGTTTTTT | CASSGPQAGELFF
. | TRBJ1-5 | TRBV20-1 | . | 13 | TGCAGTGCGAGGGACCCCGGGTCAGGGCCCCAGCATTTT | CSARDPGSGPQHF
. | TRBJ2-2 | TRBV19 | . | 15 | TGTGCCAGCCATCGGTGGACAGCTGGGCCCGGGGAGCTGTTTTTT | CASHRWTAGPGELFF
few | TRBJ2-1 | TRBV6-1 | TRBD2 | 17 | TGTGCCAGCAGTGAAGCCCGTCTGGCGGGAGTTGACAATGAGCAGTTCTTC | CASSEARLAGVDNEQFF
. | TRBJ1-4 | TRBV4-2 | TRBD1 | 15 | TGTGCCAGCAGCCAAGGAGACAGGGATAATGAAAAACTGTTTTTT | CASSQGDRDNEKLFF
. | TRBJ2-1 | TRBV9 | TRBD2 | 16 | TGTGCCAGCAGCGGGGGCGAGACTAGCGGGAGAAATGAGCAGTTCTTC | CASSGGETSGRNEQFF
many | TRBJ1-1 | TRBV28 | . | 14 | TGTGCCAGCAGTTTTCAAGACATGAACACTGAAGCTTTCTTT | CASSFQDMNTEAFF
. | TRBJ2-7 | TRBV6-2/TRBV6-3 | . | 14 | TGTGCCAGCGCTCCGGGACTCCCACCCTACGAGCAGTACTTC | CASAPGLPPYEQYF
many | TRBJ2-2 | TRBV2 | TRBD1 | 14 | TGTGCCAGCAGCCTTGACAGGGCGATGGGGGAGCTGTTTTTT | CASSLDRAMGELFF
many | TRBJ2-7 | TRBV7-2 | . | 18 | TGTGCCAGCAGCTTAGCGAGTCCGCTAAGGCGGAGGGACTACGAGCAGTACTTC | CASSLASPLRRRDYEQYF
few | TRBJ1-6 | TRBV5-1 | TRBD1 | 21 | TGCGCCAGCAGCTTGGCCGGGACAGCCGGGGAACAGAGCTCCTATAATTCACCCCTCCACTTT | CASSLAGTAGEQSSYNSPLHF
. | TRBJ2-5 | TRBV6-2/TRBV6-3 | . | 15 | TGTGCCAGCAGTTACGGGGATGGCAACGTACATCCTCAGTACTTC | CASSYGDGNVHPQYF
. | TRBJ2-1 | TRBV7-9 | TRBD1 | 15 | TGTGCCAGCAGCTTAAGCGGGGACAGGGTTAATGAGCAGTTCTTC | CASSLSGDRVNEQFF
many | TRBJ2-1 | TRBV6-1 | TRBD2 | 18 | TGTGCCAGCAGTTCCCTCGGACTAGCGGGAGTTCTGGACAATGAGCAGTTCTTC | CASSSLGLAGVLDNEQFF
few | TRBJ2-4 | TRBV10-2 | . | 18 | TGCGCCAGCATTCCTTACTCCGGGCCCCGGGGATTAGGTAACATTCAGTACTTC | CASIPYSGPRGLGNIQYF
few | TRBJ2-5 | TRBV13 | . | 16 | TGTGCCAGCAGCTTAGGCCAGATGGGGGCTCAAGAGACCCAGTACTTC | CASSLGQMGAQETQYF
. | TRBJ2-3 | TRBV9 | . | 14 | TGTGCCAGCAGCGTAGAGGAGCGGCTAAATACGCAGTATTTT | CASSVEERLNTQYF
many | TRBJ1-5 | TRBV7-2 | . | 14 | TGTGCCAGCAGCTTAAGTCGGGGAGATCAGCCCCAGCATTTT | CASSLSRGDQPQHF
. | TRBJ2-2 | TRBV20-1 | TRBD1 | 14 | TGCAGTGCTTTTTCCGGGACAGGGTCCGGGGAGCTGTTTTTT | CSAFSGTGSGELFF
. | TRBJ2-7 | TRBV4-1 | . | 13 | TGCGCCAGCAGCCAGACCCCGCTGTCCGAGCAGTACTTC | CASSQTPLSEQYF
many | TRBJ2-5 | TRBV3-1 | . | 13 | TGTGCCAGCAGCCAAGACAGCCAAGAGACCCAGTACTTC | CASSQDSQETQYF
. | TRBJ2-3 | TRBV2 | TRBD1 | 16 | TGTGCCAGCAGAACGGGACAGGGGAAGGGGGCAGATACGCAGTATTTT | CASRTGQGKGADTQYF
many | TRBJ1-5 | TRBV6-1 | TRBD1 | 15 | TGTGCCAGCAGTGAGGGACAGGGCCTCAATCAGCCCCAGCATTTT | CASSEGQGLNQPQHF
many | TRBJ2-3 | TRBV20-1 | . | 14 | TGCAGTGCTAGAGTTGGGGGAGTCACAGATACGCAGTATTTT | CSARVGGVTDTQYF
. | TRBJ2-5 | TRBV9 | . | 14 | TGTGCCAGCAGCGCCCGACAGGCGGAGGAGACCCAGTACTTC | CASSARQAEETQYF
many | TRBJ2-1 | TRBV28 | . | 15 | TGTGCCAGCAGTTTACAGCCTGCCTCCTACAATGAGCAGTTCTTC | CASSLQPASYNEQFF
. | TRBJ1-3 | TRBV6-5 | . | 15 | TGTGCCAGCAGTTACTCGCAGTTCCCTGGAAACACCATATATTTT | CASSYSQFPGNTIYF
many | TRBJ1-2 | TRBV28 | . | 13 | TGTGCCAGCAGTTTTCATGGGGCGTCGGGCTACACCTTC | CASSFHGASGYTF
few | TRBJ2-7 | TRBV20-1 | . | 13 | TGCAGTGCTAGTGGGGGGAGCTCCTACGAGCAGTACTTC | CSASGGSSYEQYF
many | TRBJ2-7 | TRBV7-8 | . | 16 | TGTGCCAGCAGCCCCCCCCGTTCCCTTCTCTTCTACGAGCAGTACTTC | CASSPPRSLLFYEQYF
many | TRBJ1-4 | TRBV27 | . | 15 | TGTGCCAGCAGAGATTCTGGGGACATAAATGAAAAACTGTTTTTT | CASRDSGDINEKLFF
many | TRBJ2-7 | TRBV11-2 | TRBD2 | 16 | TGTGCCAGCATCACCCAGAGGACTAGCGGAGTCCACGAGCAGTACTTC | CASITQRTSGVHEQYF
many | TRBJ1-5 | TRBV2 | . | 14 | TGTGCCAGCAGTGGGCCTTTACCCCATCAGCCCCAGCATTTT | CASSGPLPHQPQHF
many | TRBJ2-6 | TRBV7-9 | . | 16 | TGTGCCAGCAGACCCCTGACAGGTTCTGGGGCCAACGTCCTGACTTTC | CASRPLTGSGANVLTF
many | TRBJ2-7 | TRBV3-1 | . | 13 | TGTGCCAGCAGCCAAGGGGACAACTACGAGCAGTACTTC | CASSQGDNYEQYF
many | TRBJ2-7 | TRBV5-1 | TRBD1 | 13 | TGCGCCAGCAGCTTCGGGACAGTGGGGGAGCAGTACTTC | CASSFGTVGEQYF
. | TRBJ2-7 | TRBV18 | . | 14 | TGTGCCAGCTCACCCCTGACACCTACCCACGAGCAGTACTTC | CASSPLTPTHEQYF
. | TRBJ2-7 | TRBV6-2/TRBV6-3 | TRBD2 | 16 | TGTGCCAGCGGTCCGCTAGCGGGAGCCAGTATTTACGAGCAGTACTTC | CASGPLAGASIYEQYF
few | TRBJ1-1 | TRBV4-1 | . | 14 | TGCGCCAGCAGCCGCGGGGTTATTTGGACTGAAGCTTTCTTT | CASSRGVIWTEAFF